Listed here are 27 T cell receptor beta chains from one sample, sequenced in a study of shared clonotypes between healthy human individuals. The repertoire was sequenced with immunoSEQ multiplex PCR; TCRdb's copy has only in-frame clones and lacks some. This table has 980,000 or so clones, over 60% appearing once. Material for sequencing was memory CD4+ T cells sorted from blood. As for subset: CD45RA-negative fraction. The origin of the receptors is a man between 18 and 29 years old in good health.

The CDR3 protein is CASSTGTAGEKLFF. DNA of the CDR3: TGTGCCAGCAGTACCGGGACAGCAGGGGAAAAACTGTTTTTT. The V and J genes are TRBV2 and TRBJ1-4, with 7 bases that match TRBD1. Germline loops: CDR1 SNHLY, CDR2 FYNNEI. The CDR3 totals 14 residues. V lost 5 bases to trimming and J lost 8 bases; unmatched junction nucleotides: 8.

The chain is built from TRBV10-3 and TRBJ2-7; TRBD2 agrees at 8 bases. The CDR3 consists of 15 residues. J was trimmed by 2 bases and V by 10 bases; bases with no gene match: 13. Germline loops: CDR1 ENHRY, CDR2 SYGVKD. The CDR3 here is CATHPGTSGAYEQYF. DNA for the CDR3: TGTGCCACGCATCCCGGGACTAGTGGGGCCTACGAGCAGTACTTC.

CDR3 nucleotide sequence: TGTGCCAGCAGTGAACAGTCCCCTAATGAGCAGTTCTTC. Residues: CASSEQSPNEQFF. This chain uses TRBV6-1 with TRBJ2-1; D unclear. The V gene's germline CDR1 is MNHNS and CDR2 SASEGT. This CDR3 is 13 amino acids long. V was trimmed by 2 bases and J by 7 bases, leaving 9 bases between them.

This clone was seen just once. The chain has TRBV11-2 and TRBJ1-2, with unresolved D. There are 13 residues in the CDR3. The ends were cut back, 4 bases at V and 2 bases at J, with 8 bases in the middle. Germline loops: CDR1 SGHAT, CDR2 FQNNGV. The chain's CDR3 is CASSSLQNYGYTF. CDR3 DNA sequence: TGTGCCAGCAGCTCCTTACAGAACTATGGCTACACCTTC.

This clone was seen only once. In the same sample, other DNA sequences code for this CDR3. The chain employs TRBV5-1 and TRBJ2-3, with 12 bases aligning to TRBD2. V trimming: 3 bases; J trimming: 0 bases; junction bases outside the gene matches: 2. This CDR3 is built from 16 residues. In germline, CDR1 is SGHRS, CDR2 YFSETQ. CDR3: CASSSGLAGSTDTQYF. The CDR3 region has the DNA TGCGCCAGCAGCTCCGGACTAGCGGGAAGCACAGATACGCAGTATTTT.

J is TRBJ1-1 and V is TRBV19; D is undetermined. V shed 1 base and J shed 1 base, with 4 bases lying between them. The germline V gene encodes CDR1 LNHDA and CDR2 SQIVND (reference sequence). This CDR3 has 13 residues. The CDR3 DNA follows: TGTGCCAGTAGTATAGGCCAGAACACTGAAGCTTTCTTT. It codes for CASSIGQNTEAFF.

The chain links TRBV11-2 to TRBJ1-4, with a tentative D call TRBD1 (5 bases). There are 13 residues in the CDR3. Germline V gives CDR1 SGHAT, CDR2 FQNNGV. The V gene lost 0 bases and the J gene lost 12 bases, with 11 bases spanning the gap. CDR3 protein: CASSLDGRGELFF. DNA for the CDR3: TGTGCCAGCAGCTTAGATGGGAGGGGCGAACTGTTTTTT.

The chain recombines TRBV6-5 with TRBJ2-1, with 8 positions matching TRBD2. There are 14 residues in the CDR3. The germline CDR1 and CDR2 sequences are MNHEY and SVGAGI. Trimming at V came to 8 bases and at J to 6 bases, leaving 9 bases not matched to a gene. Written as DNA, the CDR3 is TGTGCCAGCCGGGATGGTAGCGGGGCCAATGAGCAGTTCTTC. Protein sequence: CASRDGSGANEQFF.

This clone has at least ten counts. The chain links TRBV11-1 to TRBJ2-2; a weak D match, TRBD2 (6 bases). The CDR3 consists of 16 residues. Germline-derived CDR1 and CDR2 are SGHAT and FQDESV (reference sequence). Trimming stripped 4 bases from V and 7 bases from J, with 19 bases between. The CDR3 nucleotides are TGTGCCAGCAGCTCTACTGCGGGGCGAAAAGGCGGGGAGCTGTTTTTT. Translation gives CASSSTAGRKGGELFF.

The table lists this clone with a few counts. The gene calls are TRBV19 and TRBJ1-5; D is uncertain. This CDR3 region has 12 residues. Germline assignment: CDR1 LNHDA and CDR2 SQIVND (reference sequence). Trimming shortened V by 7 bases and J by 3 bases, and 7 bases separated the two germline ends. CDR3 coding DNA: TGTGCCAGTACGCGGGACAATCAGCCCCAGCATTTT. Protein sequence: CASTRDNQPQHF.

In its sample, this clone was seen a few times. The junction differs from germline at one of its ends, possibly a read error. The chain employs TRBV2 and TRBJ1-1; D call uncertain. Germline-derived CDR1 and CDR2 are SNHLY and FYNNEI. The CDR3 totals 11 residues. CDR3 sequence reads: CASSERRSGIF. The CDR3 DNA sequence: TGTGCCAGCAGTGAGAGGCGGAGCGGGATCTTT. Variable domain in full (rest from reference TRBV2 and TRBJ1-1): EPEVTQTPSHQVTQMGQEVILRCVPISNHLYFYWYRQILGQKVEFLVSFYNNEISEKSEIFDDQFSVERPDGSNFTLKIRSTKLEDSAMYFCASSERRSGIFGQGTRLTVV.

A remark on this clone: An end of the junction does not agree with germline; a read error may underlie this. The chain uses TRBV20-1 and TRBJ2-4, with D uncertain. This CDR3 contains 8 residues. Germline V gene lookup returns CDR1 DFQATT and CDR2 SNEGSKA (reference sequence). CDR3 nucleotide sequence: TGCAGTGCCAGATATGGGTTATTC. Translating it yields CSARYGLF.

DNA of the CDR3: TGTGCCAGCAGTGAAGCACCAGGGGAAGCTTTCTTT. Translating it yields CASSEAPGEAFF. This chain connects TRBV6-1 to TRBJ1-1; D perhaps matches TRBD1 (5 bases). The germline V and J ends were trimmed by 0 bases and 8 bases, with 7 bases remaining between them. This CDR3 contains 12 residues. Germline lookup yields CDR1 MNHNS and CDR2 SASEGT.

In the case of this clone: The same CDR3 can be traced to other DNA sequences in this sample. CDR3 sequence reads: CASSLGGQGYNSPLHF. The CDR3 DNA is TGCGCCAGCAGCTTGGGTGGACAGGGCTATAATTCACCCCTCCACTTT. V and J are TRBV5-1 and TRBJ1-6; 8 bases fit TRBD1. The germline gives CDR1 SGHRS, CDR2 YFSETQ. This CDR3 has 16 amino acids. With V trimmed by 0 bases and J by 3 bases, 2 bases remained unmatched. The full variable domain, in which reference TRBV5-1 and TRBJ1-6 provide the parts outside the CDR3, is KAGVTQTPRYLIKTRGQQVTLSCSPISGHRSVSWYQQTPGQGLQFLFEYFSETQRNKGNFPGRFSGRQFSNSRSEMNVSTLELGDSALYLCASSLGGQGYNSPLHFGNGTRLTVT.

This chain connects TRBV5-1 to TRBJ1-4, with unresolved D. Trimming took off 2 bases at V and 8 bases at J, with 16 bases between the two ends. CDR3 length: 15 residues. Germline V gene sequence: CDR1 SGHRS, CDR2 YFSETQ. DNA of the CDR3: TGCGCCAGCAGCTTTTATGGAAGGGTTTGGGAAAAACTGTTTTTT. Its protein is CASSFYGRVWEKLFF.

The gene calls are TRBV18 and TRBJ1-2; TRBD1 is a possible D gene (6 bases). From germline, CDR1 is KGHSH and CDR2 LQKENI. Trimming took 3 bases from V and 4 from J, leaving 12 bases between them. The CDR3 extends over 14 amino acids. The CDR3 region is CASSPGGATYGYTF. For the CDR3, the DNA is TGTGCCAGCTCACCCGGGGGGGCGACCTATGGCTACACCTTC.

This clone was counted between two and nine times. The chain carries TRBV11-2 and TRBJ1-2; possible D gene TRBD1, 6 bases. Germline CDR1 SGHAT, CDR2 FQNNGV. The CDR3 runs to 14 residues. Deletions cut 3 bases from V and 0 bases from J, with 8 bases between. The CDR3 sequence: CASSFRDTNYGYTF. CDR3 bases: TGTGCCAGCAGCTTCCGGGACACTAACTATGGCTACACCTTC. Complete variable domain (other parts from reference TRBV11-2 and TRBJ1-2): EAGVAQSPRYKIIEKRQSVAFWCNPISGHATLYWYQQILGQGPKLLIQFQNNGVVDDSQLPKDRFSAERLKGVDSTLKIQPAKLEDSAVYLCASSFRDTNYGYTFGSGTRLTVV.

The rearrangement links TRBV7-2 to TRBJ2-7; TRBD2 might be the D (5 bases). The CDR3 extends over 15 amino acids. V was pared by 1 base and J by 2 bases, with 12 bases between. Per the germline V gene, CDR1 is SGHTA and CDR2 is FQGNSA. DNA of the CDR3: TGTGCCAGCAGCTTAGAGGCGGAGGCAGCCTACGAGCAGTACTTC. This translates into CASSLEAEAAYEQYF.

V and J are TRBV15 and TRBJ2-1; 13 bases align to TRBD2. The CDR3 totals 15 residues. Trimming at V came to 4 bases and at J to 7 bases, leaving 4 bases not matched to a gene. Germline CDR1 is LNHNV and CDR2 is YYDKDF (reference sequence). CDR3 amino acids: CATSKLAGGPNEQFF. The DNA for the CDR3 is TGTGCCACCAGCAAACTAGCGGGAGGGCCGAATGAGCAGTTCTTC. The entire variable domain, with the rest obtained from reference TRBV15 and TRBJ2-1, is as follows: DAMVIQNPRYQVTQFGKPVTLSCSQTLNHNVMYWYQQKSSQAPKLLFHYYDKDFNNEADTPDNFQSRRPNTSFCFLDIRSPGLGDTAMYLCATSKLAGGPNEQFFGPGTRLTVL.

The chain joins TRBV7-9 to TRBJ2-7; D gene uncertain. Trimming cost V 9 bases and J 0 bases, with 9 bases left between them. CDR1 and CDR2 from the germline V gene are SEHNR and FQNEAQ (reference sequence). This CDR3 has 12 amino acids. CDR3 coding DNA: TGTGCCAGTTCTCGGAGCTCCTACGAGCAGTACTTC. Translating it yields CASSRSSYEQYF.

V is TRBV28 and J is TRBJ1-2, with D possibly matching TRBD1 (5 bases). Trimming pared 6 bases from V and 4 bases from J, leaving 18 bases between. CDR3 length: 15 residues. CDR1 and CDR2 from the germline V gene are MDHEN and SYDVKM. DNA for the CDR3: TGTGCCAGCAGCTCCCGGGACCGAGTAATCTATGGCTACACCTTC. Protein product: CASSSRDRVIYGYTF.

V gene TRBV5-4 combines with J gene TRBJ1-5; D remains unclear. CDR1 and CDR2 from the germline V gene are SGHNT and YYREEE (reference sequence). The V gene lost 4 bases and the J gene lost 3 bases, with 8 bases spanning the gap. This CDR3 region has 13 residues. CDR3 loop: CASSPSPNQPQHF. CDR3 nucleotides: TGTGCCAGCAGCCCGTCGCCCAATCAGCCCCAGCATTTT.

V is TRBV29-1 and J is TRBJ2-1; 11 nucleotides agree with TRBD1. V lost 4 bases to trimming and J lost 7 bases; unmatched junction nucleotides: 6. The germline V gene has CDR1 SQVTM and CDR2 ANQGSEA. The CDR3 contains 14 residues. CDR3 in DNA: TGCAGCGTTGGGATTGGACAGGGGGCGAATGAGCAGTTCTTC. As protein: CSVGIGQGANEQFF.

This chain uses TRBV7-9 with TRBJ2-3; D gene uncertain. The germline V gene encodes CDR1 SEHNR and CDR2 FQNEAQ (reference sequence). The V gene lost 2 bases and the J gene lost 8 bases, with 23 bases spanning the gap. CDR3 length: 17 residues. The CDR3 region is CASSLQKGDVGIGTQYF. As DNA, the CDR3 is TGTGCCAGCAGCTTACAGAAGGGTGACGTAGGGATCGGTACGCAGTATTTT.

The V gene is TRBV10-3, the J gene TRBJ2-1; D uncertain. Germline CDR1 is ENHRY and CDR2 is SYGVKD. The CDR3 loop spans 15 amino acids. Trimming took off 0 bases at V and 9 bases at J, with 15 bases between the two ends. CDR3 sequence: CAISESSLQTGEQFF. The CDR3 DNA reads TGTGCCATCAGTGAGTCGAGTCTTCAGACCGGTGAGCAGTTCTTC.

The chain combines TRBV7-3 with TRBJ2-1; 8 bases fit TRBD2. This CDR3 is built from 15 residues. V lost 1 base to trimming and J lost 9 bases; unmatched junction nucleotides: 8. The germline V gene has CDR1 SGHTA and CDR2 FQGTGA. The chain's CDR3 is CASSLNPAGGGEQFF. Written as DNA, the CDR3 is TGTGCCAGCAGCTTAAACCCGGCGGGGGGCGGTGAGCAGTTCTTC. Using reference TRBV7-3 and TRBJ2-1 for the parts outside the CDR3, the full variable domain is GAGVSQTPSNKVTEKGKYVELRCDPISGHTALYWYRQSLGQGPEFLIYFQGTGAADDSGLPNDRFFAVRPEGSVSTLKIQRTERGDSAVYLCASSLNPAGGGEQFFGPGTRLTVL.

V and J are TRBV2 and TRBJ1-4, with D unclear. V dropped 2 bases and J dropped 6 bases, with 19 bases sitting between them. From germline, CDR1 is SNHLY and CDR2 FYNNEI. The CDR3 loop spans 17 amino acids. CDR3 sequence (DNA): TGTGCCAGCAGTGAACGGGCACGGGCCAAAGGACATGAAAAACTGTTTTTT. Translation: CASSERARAKGHEKLFF. The whole variable domain, filled in from reference TRBV2 and TRBJ1-4, reads EPEVTQTPSHQVTQMGQEVILRCVPISNHLYFYWYRQILGQKVEFLVSFYNNEISEKSEIFDDQFSVERPDGSNFTLKIRSTKLEDSAMYFCASSERARAKGHEKLFFGSGTQLSVL.